This TCR beta chain was recorded in a study of blood T cell repertoires in COVID-19. Study details: Samples of COVID-19 (acute and convalescent) were obtained from the United States, Italy and Spain.

Assay: immunoSEQ multiplex PCR; the TCRdb copy retains only in-frame clones and omits some. Of about 440,000 clones listed, around 89% are singletons. V lost 4 bases to trimming and J lost 5 bases; unmatched junction nucleotides: 4. The CDR3 has 13 amino acids. Germline assignment: CDR1 SGHVS and CDR2 FNYEAQ. Seattle patient enrollment occurred during active infection, with longitudinal follow-up thereafter. The chain joins TRBV7-6 to TRBJ1-1; 7 bases align to TRBD1. The sequence was obtained from a woman in her 50s with COVID-19, enrolled during active disease. The sequenced material came from peripheral blood. The CDR3 protein is CASSSQQGTEAFF. In nucleotides, the CDR3 is TGTGCCAGCAGCTCACAACAGGGGACTGAAGCTTTCTTT.